This TCR beta chain was identified during a study of T cells in Graves' hyperthyroidism and ophthalmopathy. RNA transcripts provided the source from which TCR beta CDR3 regions were amplified. HTBI primers drove first-round RT-PCR of the TCR CDR3. TCRdb re-called the multiplex PCR reads through MiXCR, storing one row per CDR3 protein. The table lists approximately 640,000 distinct CDR3 sequences, about 45% of them singletons. Concerning this clonotype: Its antigen remains unidentified.

Study results and caveats: A model using 13 V-J features told ophthalmopathy apart from stable hyperthyroidism. In blood, most of the thyroid clonotypes expanded above 0.001 were also present. Ophthalmopathy, as predicted by the model, came a median roughly 6.3 months after the prediction.

The sequenced material came from peripheral blood or thyroid tissue (not recorded which). The sequence derives from an adult man with Graves' disease, either hyperthyroidism or ophthalmopathy (not recorded which).

The DNA for the CDR3 is TGTGCCAGCACCGAGGGACAGGGAGTCTATGGCTACACCTTC. It codes for CASTEGQGVYGYTF. The chain carries TRBV2 and TRBJ1-2; TRBD1 matches at 9 bases. The CDR3 extends over 14 amino acids. V shed 7 bases and J 4 bases; nucleotides not matched to a gene: 7. The germline gives CDR1 SNHLY, CDR2 FYNNEI.